A single TCR beta chain is shown here with its context. The target antigen is unknown. The data were obtained in a study of cytomegalovirus exposure and HLA in healthy donors. Background on the study: Clustering assigned about 80% of the roughly 400 genotyped donors to the Caucasian-associated ancestry cluster. Overall study findings and caveats: Analyses of presence and absence presupposed an approximately uniform sequencing depth across donors. In an earlier analysis, most TCR beta V segments were productive about 87% or about 30% of the time.

From germline, CDR1 is ENHRY and CDR2 SYGVKD. This CDR3 region has 15 residues. Trimming took 2 bases from V and 1 from J, leaving 11 bases between them. Primers included in the PCR were 60 Vbeta and 13 Jbeta primers. Method: immunoSEQ multiplex PCR; TCRdb's copy keeps in-frame clones and lacks some. This sample has about 80,000 clones, with approximately 62% found just once. The sample comprised PBMCs. The TCR sequence derives from a male donor in good health and CMV-seropositive. V is TRBV10-3 and J is TRBJ1-1; maybe TRBD1 (5 bases). As DNA, the CDR3 is TGTGCCATCAGTGAGACAGCAGGGCGGAACACTGAAGCTTTCTTT. This gives the protein CAISETAGRNTEAFF.